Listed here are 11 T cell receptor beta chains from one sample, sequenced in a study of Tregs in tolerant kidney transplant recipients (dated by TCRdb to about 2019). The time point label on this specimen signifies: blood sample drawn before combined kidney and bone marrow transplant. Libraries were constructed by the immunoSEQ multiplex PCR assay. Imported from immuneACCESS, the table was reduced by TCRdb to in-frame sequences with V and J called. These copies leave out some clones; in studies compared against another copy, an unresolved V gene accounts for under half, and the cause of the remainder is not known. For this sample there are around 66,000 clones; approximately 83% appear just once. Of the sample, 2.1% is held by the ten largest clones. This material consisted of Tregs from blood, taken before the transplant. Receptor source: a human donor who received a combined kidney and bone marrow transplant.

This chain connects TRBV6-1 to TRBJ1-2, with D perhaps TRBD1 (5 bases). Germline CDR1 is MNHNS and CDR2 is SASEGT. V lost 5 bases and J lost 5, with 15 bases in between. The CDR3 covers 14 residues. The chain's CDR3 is CASSWGTGLYGYTF. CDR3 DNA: TGTGCCAGCAGTTGGGGGACTGGATTATATGGCTACACCTTC.

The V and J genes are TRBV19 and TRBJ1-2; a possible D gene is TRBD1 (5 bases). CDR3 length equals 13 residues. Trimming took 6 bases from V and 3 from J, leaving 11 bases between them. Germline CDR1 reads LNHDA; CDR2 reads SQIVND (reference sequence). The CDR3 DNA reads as TGTGCCAGTAGCAGGGACCGATACTATGGCTACACCTTC. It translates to CASSRDRYYGYTF.

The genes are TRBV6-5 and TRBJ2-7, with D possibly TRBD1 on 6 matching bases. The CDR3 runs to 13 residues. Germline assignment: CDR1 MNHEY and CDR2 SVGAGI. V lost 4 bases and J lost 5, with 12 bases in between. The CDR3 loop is CASSSPRDNEQYF. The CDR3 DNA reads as TGTGCCAGCAGTTCCCCTCGGGACAACGAGCAGTACTTC.

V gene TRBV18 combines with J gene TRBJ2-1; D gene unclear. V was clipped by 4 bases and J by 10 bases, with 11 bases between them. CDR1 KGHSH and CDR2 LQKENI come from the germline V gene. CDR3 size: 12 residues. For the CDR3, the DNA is TGTGCCAGCTCACTCGCGCAGACCGAGCAGTTCTTC. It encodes CASSLAQTEQFF.

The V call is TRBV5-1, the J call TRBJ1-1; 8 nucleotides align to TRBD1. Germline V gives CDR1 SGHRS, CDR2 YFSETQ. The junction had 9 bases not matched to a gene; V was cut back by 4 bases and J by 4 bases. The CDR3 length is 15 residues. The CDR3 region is CASSLLQGEGTEAFF. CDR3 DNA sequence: TGCGCCAGCAGCCTCTTACAGGGGGAGGGCACTGAAGCTTTCTTT. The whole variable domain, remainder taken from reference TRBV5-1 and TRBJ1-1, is KAGVTQTPRYLIKTRGQQVTLSCSPISGHRSVSWYQQTPGQGLQFLFEYFSETQRNKGNFPGRFSGRQFSNSRSEMNVSTLELGDSALYLCASSLLQGEGTEAFFGQGTRLTVV.

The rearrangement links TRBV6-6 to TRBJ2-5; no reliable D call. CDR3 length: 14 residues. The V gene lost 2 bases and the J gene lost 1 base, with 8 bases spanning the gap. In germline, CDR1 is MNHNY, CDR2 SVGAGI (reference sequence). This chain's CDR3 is CASSYGQLQETQYF. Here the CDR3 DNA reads TGTGCCAGCAGTTACGGGCAACTCCAAGAGACCCAGTACTTC.

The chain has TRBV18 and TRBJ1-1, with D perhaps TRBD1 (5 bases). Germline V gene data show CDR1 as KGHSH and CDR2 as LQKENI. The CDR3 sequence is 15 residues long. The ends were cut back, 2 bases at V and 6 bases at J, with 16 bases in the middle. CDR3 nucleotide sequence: TGTGCCAGCTCACCAGGGACGGCCGGGGTGCCTGAAGCTTTCTTT. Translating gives CASSPGTAGVPEAFF.

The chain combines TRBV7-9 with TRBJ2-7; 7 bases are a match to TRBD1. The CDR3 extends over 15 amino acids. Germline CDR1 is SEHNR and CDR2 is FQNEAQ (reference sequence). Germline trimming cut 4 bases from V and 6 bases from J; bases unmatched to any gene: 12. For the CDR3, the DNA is TGTGCCAGCAGCTCCGGACAGGCCACTACGTTCGAGCAGTACTTC. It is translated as CASSSGQATTFEQYF.

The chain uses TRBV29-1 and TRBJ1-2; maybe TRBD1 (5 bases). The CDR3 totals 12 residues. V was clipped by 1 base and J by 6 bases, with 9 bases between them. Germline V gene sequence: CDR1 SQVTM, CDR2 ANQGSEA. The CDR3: CSVEGGKHGYTF. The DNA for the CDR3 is TGCAGCGTTGAAGGGGGGAAACATGGCTACACCTTC.

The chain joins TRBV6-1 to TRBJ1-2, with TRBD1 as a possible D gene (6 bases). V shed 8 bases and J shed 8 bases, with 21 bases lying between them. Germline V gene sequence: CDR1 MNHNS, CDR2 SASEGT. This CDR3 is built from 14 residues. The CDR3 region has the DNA TGTGCCAGCGGTGCATTGACAGGTCAGAGCGGCTACACCTTC. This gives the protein CASGALTGQSGYTF.

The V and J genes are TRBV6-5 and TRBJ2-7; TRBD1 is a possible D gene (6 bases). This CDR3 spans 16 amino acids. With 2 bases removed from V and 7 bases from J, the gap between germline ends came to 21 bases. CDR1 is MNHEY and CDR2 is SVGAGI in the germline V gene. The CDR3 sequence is CASSYAQGQRSGEQYF. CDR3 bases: TGTGCCAGCAGTTACGCCCAGGGGCAAAGGTCGGGAGAGCAGTACTTC.